This entry lists 29 T cell receptor beta chains sequenced from one sample in a study of shared T cell receptors in the human thymus. TCRdb's table, derived via immunoSEQ multiplex PCR, lists solely in-frame clones and lacks some. This table has approximately 660,000 clones, approximately 90% appearing once. These same data were also listed under a study on human thymus T cells.

The specimen was thymocytes. These receptors came from a boy under two years old with a congenital heart defect.

This clone is a singleton in its sample. The rearrangement links TRBV19 to TRBJ2-3, with 9 nucleotides matching TRBD1. V gave up 0 bases and J gave up 5 bases; unmatched junction bases: 9. The CDR3 length is 17 residues. CDR1 is LNHDA, CDR2 SQIVND, per germline (reference sequence). This chain's CDR3 is CASSIDRVTGGGDTQYF. As DNA, the CDR3 is TGTGCCAGTAGTATAGATCGGGTAACAGGGGGCGGAGATACGCAGTATTTT.

V is TRBV28 and J is TRBJ1-4; 8 positions agree with TRBD1. The CDR3 extends over 20 amino acids. After removal of 5 bases from V and 4 bases from J, the junction contained 21 bases not matched to a gene. Germline CDR1 is MDHEN and CDR2 is SYDVKM. In DNA form, the CDR3 reads TGTGCCAGCAGTCCGCTCTGGGACCGACAGGGGAGAAGGCTTAATGAAAAACTGTTTTTT. Protein product: CASSPLWDRQGRRLNEKLFF.

The J gene is TRBJ2-1, the V gene TRBV28; 10 bases fit TRBD1. Trimming took 7 bases from V and 7 from J; bases not matched to a gene: 19. The CDR3 sequence is 18 residues long. Germline V lookup: CDR1 MDHEN, CDR2 SYDVKM. For the CDR3, the DNA is TGTGCCAGCACAACACCGAAGAACCGGGACAGGGGTTGTAATGAGCAGTTCTTC. Translating gives CASTTPKNRDRGCNEQFF.

The chain combines TRBV25-1 with TRBJ2-1; TRBD1 is a possible D gene (6 bases). Germline CDR1 and CDR2: MGHDK and SYGVNS. CDR3 length: 12 amino acids. Trimming took 3 bases from V and 10 from J, leaving 10 bases between them. CDR3 amino acids: CASSDPTGEQFF. The DNA of the CDR3 is TGTGCCAGCAGTGACCCTACAGGGGAGCAGTTCTTC.

This clone turned up a few times. The chain carries TRBV11-3 and TRBJ2-7; TRBD1 matches 10 bases. CDR1 is SGHNT and CDR2 is YENEEA in the germline V gene. CDR3 length equals 17 residues. Trimming at V came to 6 bases and at J to 3 bases, leaving 14 bases not matched to a gene. The CDR3 bases are TGTGCCAGCAGGTCCGGGACAGGGGCCCCGGAAGGCTACGAGCAGTACTTC. Its protein product is CASRSGTGAPEGYEQYF. Full variable domain (missing parts from reference TRBV11-3 and TRBJ2-7): EAGVVQSPRYKIIEKKQPVAFWCNPISGHNTLYWYLQNLGQGPELLIRYENEEAVDDSQLPKDRFSAERLKGVDSTLKIQPAELGDSAVYLCASRSGTGAPEGYEQYFGPGTRLTVT.

This clone has only a few counts. This chain joins TRBV4-2 and TRBJ2-1, with 9 bases that match TRBD2. Trimming at V came to 0 bases and at J to 3 bases, leaving 12 bases not matched to a gene. CDR1 and CDR2 (germline): LGHNA, YNFKEQ. CDR3 length: 19 amino acids. CDR3 amino acids: CASSQDLLLAGDHYNEQFF. CDR3 DNA: TGTGCCAGCAGCCAAGATCTCCTATTAGCGGGAGATCACTACAATGAGCAGTTCTTC.

As concerns this clone: Other DNA sequences in the sample encode the same CDR3. The chain uses TRBV19 and TRBJ2-3; D gene ambiguous. Trimming left V 3 bases short and J 5 bases short, with 6 bases between. The CDR3 consists of 12 residues. The germline gives CDR1 LNHDA, CDR2 SQIVND (reference sequence). The chain's CDR3 is CASSIRGDTQYF. CDR3 sequence (DNA): TGTGCCAGTAGTATTCGCGGAGATACGCAGTATTTT.

This chain uses TRBV11-2 with TRBJ2-3; D gene uncertain. This CDR3 has 15 residues. V shed 5 bases and J shed 6 bases, with 18 bases lying between them. Germline V gene sequence: CDR1 SGHAT, CDR2 FQNNGV. CDR3 residues: CASSPHPGEVDTQYF. The CDR3 DNA reads TGTGCCAGCAGCCCCCATCCCGGTGAGGTGGATACGCAGTATTTT. The whole variable domain, remainder taken from reference TRBV11-2 and TRBJ2-3, is EAGVAQSPRYKIIEKRQSVAFWCNPISGHATLYWYQQILGQGPKLLIQFQNNGVVDDSQLPKDRFSAERLKGVDSTLKIQPAKLEDSAVYLCASSPHPGEVDTQYFGPGTRLTVL.

The V and J genes are TRBV10-3 and TRBJ2-7; D may be TRBD2 (7 bases). Trimming took 11 bases from V and 4 from J, leaving 18 bases between them. Germline V gene sequence: CDR1 ENHRY, CDR2 SYGVKD. The CDR3 has 13 amino acids. CDR3 region: CAVKAGGQYEQYF. CDR3 in DNA: TGTGCCGTAAAGGCCGGGGGGCAATACGAGCAGTACTTC.

DNA of the CDR3: TGTGCCAGCAGCTCCCCGGGACAGCTGAGATGCATGAACACTGAAGCTTTCTTT. This encodes CASSSPGQLRCMNTEAFF. The chain has TRBV7-3 and TRBJ1-1; 7 nucleotides line up with TRBD1. The CDR3 extends over 18 amino acids. The V segment lost 4 bases and the J segment 0 bases; nucleotides outside the gene matches: 14. Per the germline V gene, CDR1 is SGHTA and CDR2 is FQGTGA.

CDR3 sequence reads: CASSLGTRGKPLYEQYF. The CDR3 DNA follows: TGTGCCAGCAGCTTAGGTACCAGGGGGAAACCCCTCTACGAGCAGTACTTC. This sequence joins TRBV7-6 and TRBJ2-7; 7 nucleotides line up with TRBD1. J was trimmed by 3 bases and V by 1 base; bases with no gene match: 12. CDR3 size: 17 residues. Germline-derived CDR1 and CDR2 are SGHVS and FNYEAQ.

The chain recombines TRBV30 with TRBJ2-7, with TRBD1 as a possible D gene (5 bases). Trimming left V 7 bases short and J 3 bases short, with 13 bases between. The CDR3 contains 12 residues. Looked up from germline, CDR1 is GTSNPN and CDR2 is SVGIG (reference sequence). The CDR3 here is CAFSPRGYEQYF. CDR3 in DNA: TGTGCCTTCTCCCCTAGGGGCTACGAGCAGTACTTC.

Details on this clone: Other DNA variants within this sample encode the same CDR3. The chain uses TRBV27 and TRBJ2-7, with 8 bases matching TRBD2. This CDR3 has 15 amino acids. Trimming at V came to 6 bases and at J to 7 bases, leaving 14 bases not matched to a gene. The germline gives CDR1 MNHEY, CDR2 SMNVEV (reference sequence). CDR3 DNA: TGTGCCAGCAGCCCCCCCGGGGTAGCGGGACTTGAGCAGTACTTC. Its protein is CASSPPGVAGLEQYF.

This clone was detected only once. The gene calls are TRBV28 and TRBJ2-1; TRBD2 matches at 9 bases. Germline CDR1 is MDHEN and CDR2 is SYDVKM. The CDR3 totals 15 residues. With V trimmed by 3 bases and J by 6 bases, 6 bases remained unmatched. CDR3 residues: CASSFGLAWRNEQFF. The DNA of the CDR3 is TGTGCCAGCAGTTTCGGACTAGCGTGGCGCAATGAGCAGTTCTTC.

This chain joins TRBV7-6 and TRBJ1-3, with 9 bases that match TRBD1. The CDR3 contains 17 residues. The V and J ends lost 4 bases and 7 bases, in that order; junction bases with no gene match: 14. Germline V gene lookup returns CDR1 SGHVS and CDR2 FNYEAQ. The CDR3 DNA reads as TGTGCCAGCAGCTCAACCGAGGGACAGGGCGTAAGGAACACCATATATTTT. As protein: CASSSTEGQGVRNTIYF.

V usage is TRBV6-1 and J usage is TRBJ1-5, with D maybe TRBD1 (6 bases). This CDR3 has 15 residues. V dropped 6 bases and J dropped 2 bases, with 14 bases sitting between them. Germline V lookup: CDR1 MNHNS, CDR2 SASEGT. Written as DNA, the CDR3 is TGTGCCAGCAGGGTCACAGGGTTGGGCAATCAGCCCCAGCATTTT. It translates to CASRVTGLGNQPQHF.

The chain couples TRBV5-1 to TRBJ2-1; 8 bases line up with TRBD2. V gave up 1 base and J gave up 8 bases; unmatched junction bases: 8. The germline gives CDR1 SGHRS, CDR2 YFSETQ. The CDR3 contains 15 residues. The CDR3 DNA sequence: TGCGCCAGCAGCTTGACCCCCGGAGCGGGAGATGAGCAGTTCTTC. Translating gives CASSLTPGAGDEQFF.

The gene calls are TRBV27 and TRBJ2-3, with D possibly TRBD2 on 5 matching bases. With 7 bases removed from V and 3 bases from J, the gap between germline ends came to 14 bases. This CDR3 spans 14 amino acids. The V gene's germline CDR1 is MNHEY and CDR2 SMNVEV (reference sequence). The CDR3 region is CASKRENRTDTQYF. In DNA form, the CDR3 reads TGTGCCAGCAAGAGGGAGAACCGAACAGATACGCAGTATTTT.

V usage is TRBV7-2 and J usage is TRBJ1-4; D is unclear. V was clipped by 6 bases and J by 5 bases, with 10 bases between them. This CDR3 has 13 residues. Germline assignment: CDR1 SGHTA and CDR2 FQGNSA. Here the CDR3 DNA reads TGTGCCAGCAGATTTGGCTGGAATGAAAAACTGTTTTTT. Translation gives CASRFGWNEKLFF.

V and J are TRBV7-3 and TRBJ2-7; 12 bases fit TRBD2. The J segment lost 5 bases and the V segment lost 5 bases, leaving 4 bases of the junction unmatched. CDR3 size: 14 residues. Germline lookup yields CDR1 SGHTA and CDR2 FQGTGA. The CDR3 protein is CASSPRLAGDEQYF. In DNA, the CDR3 is TGTGCCAGCAGCCCCCGACTAGCGGGAGACGAGCAGTACTTC.

This chain joins TRBV5-1 and TRBJ2-5, with TRBD2 identical over 9 bases. V trimming: 2 bases; J trimming: 5 bases; junction bases outside the gene matches: 16. The germline V gene has CDR1 SGHRS and CDR2 YFSETQ. The CDR3 runs to 18 residues. This CDR3 is CASSFNGLAPSRGETQYF. Here the CDR3 DNA reads TGCGCCAGCAGCTTCAATGGACTAGCGCCCTCCCGAGGGGAGACCCAGTACTTC.

V usage is TRBV5-6 and J usage is TRBJ2-1; a weak D match, TRBD2 (6 bases). This CDR3 has 11 residues. Germline CDR1 reads SGHDT; CDR2 reads YYEEEE. The CDR3 DNA reads as TGTACCTCCGGGAGCCCCAATGAGCAGTTCTTC. Protein: CTSGSPNEQFF.

This clone appeared once. This rearrangement joins TRBV14 to TRBJ2-5; 8 bases are a match to TRBD1. Per the germline V gene, CDR1 is SGHDN and CDR2 is FVKESK. V lost 1 base, J lost 1 base, and 5 bases stayed unmatched. This CDR3 spans 16 amino acids. The CDR3 DNA reads as TGTGCCAGCAGCCAAGTTGGGACAGGCCGCCAAGAGACCCAGTACTTC. Encoded protein: CASSQVGTGRQETQYF. Together with reference TRBV14 and TRBJ2-5, the CDR3 gives the full variable domain: EAGVTQFPSHSVIEKGQTVTLRCDPISGHDNLYWYRRVMGKEIKFLLHFVKESKQDESGMPNNRFLAERTGGTYSTLKVQPAELEDSGVYFCASSQVGTGRQETQYFGPGTRLLVL.

The rearrangement uses TRBV25-1 and TRBJ2-2, with TRBD2 identical over 8 bases. This CDR3 is built from 16 residues. The trim removed 5 bases at V and 1 base at J, leaving 6 bases unmatched. Germline V gene data show CDR1 as MGHDK and CDR2 as SYGVNS. The CDR3 DNA reads as TGTGCCAGCAGTACCAGCGGGAGTTGGAACACCGGGGAGCTGTTTTTT. Translating it yields CASSTSGSWNTGELFF.

This chain connects TRBV29-1 to TRBJ1-5, with 8 bases lining up with TRBD1. CDR1 is SQVTM and CDR2 is ANQGSEA in the germline V gene. V dropped 6 bases and J dropped 6; count of bases not matched to a gene: 7. The CDR3 covers 13 residues. The CDR3, as DNA: TGCAGCGTCGTGACAGGGACAGGTCAGCCCCAGCATTTT. It codes for CSVVTGTGQPQHF.

The gene calls are TRBV28 and TRBJ2-1, with no clear D. CDR1 is MDHEN and CDR2 is SYDVKM in the germline V gene. This CDR3 region has 13 residues. The V and J ends lost 6 bases and 12 bases respectively, with 18 bases between them. In DNA, the CDR3 is TGTGCCAGCAGACGCAATCCGGCCCCGGGGCAGTTCTTC. Encoded protein: CASRRNPAPGQFF.

The V gene is TRBV6-5, the J gene TRBJ2-1, with 13 bases aligning to TRBD2. V trimming: 4 bases; J trimming: 15 bases; junction bases outside the gene matches: 9. The CDR3 spans 14 residues. CDR1 and CDR2 from the germline V gene are MNHEY and SVGAGI. The CDR3 reads CASSSGLAGVVMFF. CDR3 bases: TGTGCCAGCAGTTCAGGACTAGCGGGAGTAGTAATGTTCTTC.

This clone was seen just once. The genes are TRBV7-9 and TRBJ2-1, with D uncertain. Trimming took 4 bases from V and 0 from J, leaving 13 bases between them. This CDR3 has 16 residues. CDR1 and CDR2 (germline): SEHNR, FQNEAQ (reference sequence). CDR3 nucleotide sequence: TGTGCCAGCAGCTCACTCAGGCTAAGCTCCTACAATGAGCAGTTCTTC. This translates into CASSSLRLSSYNEQFF.

The chain links TRBV4-3 to TRBJ1-2, with TRBD1 as a possible D gene (5 bases). This CDR3 has 16 residues. Per germline, CDR1 LGHNA and CDR2 YSLEER. V was pared by 0 bases and J by 3 bases, with 14 bases between. The CDR3 nucleotides read TGCGCCAGCAGCCAAGAGGCTCAGGGATGGTACTATGGCTACACCTTC. This sequence encodes CASSQEAQGWYYGYTF.